These 20 T cell receptor beta chains share one sample of origin, sequenced in a study of blood T cell repertoires in COVID-19. Measured with immunoSEQ multiplex PCR; TCRdb has only the in-frame clones, and not every one. The sample lists approximately 250,000 clones, 85% occurring once. The specimen was peripheral blood. The receptors stem from a middle-aged man with acute or convalescent COVID-19.

The V and J genes are TRBV2 and TRBJ2-5, with no clear D. The V and J ends lost 4 bases and 1 base respectively, with 7 bases between them. CDR1 SNHLY and CDR2 FYNNEI come from the germline V gene. The length of the CDR3 is 13 residues. The CDR3 loop reads CASSAEAQETQYF. The CDR3 coding sequence is TGTGCCAGCAGTGCCGAGGCCCAAGAGACCCAGTACTTC.

This clone was seen just once. The CDR3, as DNA: TGTGCCAGTAGTATGGACAGGGCCGGCTATGGCTACACCTTC. Its translation: CASSMDRAGYGYTF. The chain joins TRBV19 to TRBJ1-2, with TRBD1 matching over 8 bases. J gave up 4 bases and V 3 bases, and 4 bases lay outside the gene matches. The CDR3 covers 14 residues. The V gene's germline CDR1 is LNHDA and CDR2 SQIVND (reference sequence).

The chain joins TRBV10-3 to TRBJ2-3; tentatively, D is TRBD1 (6 bases). Germline V gene sequence: CDR1 ENHRY, CDR2 SYGVKD. V lost 2 bases and J 5 bases, leaving 14 bases between the germline ends. The CDR3 sequence is 15 residues long. CDR3 residues: CAISETTGWEDTQYF. CDR3 nucleotides: TGTGCCATCAGTGAGACTACAGGGTGGGAAGATACGCAGTATTTT.

The chain links TRBV7-8 to TRBJ2-3; 10 nucleotides match TRBD2. V lost 1 base to trimming and J lost 1 base; unmatched junction nucleotides: 5. This CDR3 has 17 residues. Germline V gene data show CDR1 as SGHVS and CDR2 as FQNEAQ. The CDR3 coding sequence is TGTGCCAGCAGCTTAGGGGTGACTAGCGGGCGCACAGATACGCAGTATTTT. The encoded protein is CASSLGVTSGRTDTQYF.

This clone was found once. This sequence joins TRBV19 and TRBJ2-2; D is unresolved. The V gene's germline CDR1 is LNHDA and CDR2 SQIVND (reference sequence). The V gene lost 3 bases and the J gene lost 7 bases, with 12 bases spanning the gap. The CDR3 is 14 residues long. The CDR3, as DNA: TGTGCCAGTAGTATCTCTCTGATCGGCGGGGAGCTGTTTTTT. Translated, it gives CASSISLIGGELFF.

V usage is TRBV2 and J usage is TRBJ1-2, with 8 bases matching TRBD1. With 7 bases clipped from V and 8 bases from J, the junction kept 21 bases outside the gene matches. The CDR3 spans 17 residues. Germline V gene data show CDR1 as SNHLY and CDR2 as FYNNEI. As DNA, the CDR3 is TGTGCCAGCATAGAGGGACAGGATTATTTGCTTATGGTCGGCTACACCTTC. This encodes CASIEGQDYLLMVGYTF. Together with reference TRBV2 and TRBJ1-2, the CDR3 gives the full variable domain: EPEVTQTPSHQVTQMGQEVILRCVPISNHLYFYWYRQILGQKVEFLVSFYNNEISEKSEIFDDQFSVERPDGSNFTLKIRSTKLEDSAMYFCASIEGQDYLLMVGYTFGSGTRLTVV.

The chain uses TRBV3-1 (or the pseudogene TRBV3-2) and TRBJ2-7; D remains ambiguous. This CDR3 spans 12 amino acids. Germline V lookup: CDR1 LGHDT, CDR2 YNNKEL (reference sequence). The germline V and J ends were trimmed by 4 bases and 6 bases, with 10 bases remaining between them. DNA of the CDR3: TGTGCCAGCAGCCTAAGCAGAGGCGAGCAGTACTTC. Protein product: CASSLSRGEQYF.

The chain carries TRBV7-6 and TRBJ2-7, with 9 nucleotides matching TRBD1. The closer fit of TRBJ2-1 to the DNA end suggests the J call may be wrong. There are 15 residues in the CDR3. Germline CDR1 reads SGHVS; CDR2 reads FNYEAQ. CDR3 region: CASSPMGGTGNEQFF. The DNA of the CDR3 is TGTGCCAGCAGCCCGATGGGAGGGACAGGGAATGAGCAGTTCTTC.

V gene TRBV5-4 combines with J gene TRBJ2-3, with D unresolved. The germline V and J ends were trimmed by 0 bases and 2 bases, with 7 bases remaining between them. Germline CDR1 reads SGHNT; CDR2 reads YYREEE (reference sequence). This CDR3 has 14 residues. DNA of the CDR3: TGTGCCAGCAGCTTGGACTGGGCCACAGATACGCAGTATTTT. Protein sequence: CASSLDWATDTQYF.

The chain links TRBV6-4 to TRBJ2-1, with 8 nucleotides matching TRBD2. The CDR3 spans 17 residues. Germline CDR1 reads MRHNA; CDR2 reads SNTAGT. Germline trimming cut 5 bases from V and 4 bases from J; bases unmatched to any gene: 13. As DNA, the CDR3 is TGTGCCAGCAGTACCAGCGGGGGTTTTCCTATTTACAATGAGCAGTTCTTC. Residues: CASSTSGGFPIYNEQFF.

DNA of the CDR3: TGTGCCTGGAGTCAGGGAACTGGCACCGGGGAGCTGTTTTTT. Its protein product is CAWSQGTGTGELFF. The chain links TRBV30 to TRBJ2-2, with D perhaps TRBD1 (5 bases). The CDR3 is 14 residues long. Per germline, CDR1 GTSNPN and CDR2 SVGIG (reference sequence). The V end was cut by 2 bases, the J end by 4 bases, with 11 bases between.

V usage is TRBV9 and J usage is TRBJ2-7; maybe TRBD1 (6 bases). The CDR3 contains 16 residues. Germline-derived CDR1 and CDR2 are SGDLS and YYNGEE. V was clipped by 7 bases and J by 0 bases, with 20 bases between them. As DNA, the CDR3 is TGTGCCAGCCGCCCCTCGAGGGGGTCGGCCTCCTACGAGCAGTACTTC. Protein sequence: CASRPSRGSASYEQYF.

The chain employs TRBV9 and TRBJ2-6; the match to TRBD1 covers 9 bases. Germline V gives CDR1 SGDLS, CDR2 YYNGEE. V dropped 3 bases and J dropped 1; count of bases not matched to a gene: 5. This CDR3 contains 17 residues. Here the CDR3 reads CASSGTGALSGANVLTF. DNA of the CDR3: TGTGCCAGCAGCGGGACAGGGGCGCTATCTGGGGCCAACGTCCTGACTTTC.

The chain carries TRBV7-9 and TRBJ1-1; D uncertain. Deletions cut 1 base from V and 0 bases from J, with 6 bases between. The CDR3 extends over 14 amino acids. Per the germline V gene, CDR1 is SEHNR and CDR2 is FQNEAQ (reference sequence). DNA for the CDR3: TGTGCCAGCAGCTTAGTACAGATGAACACTGAAGCTTTCTTT. Its translation: CASSLVQMNTEAFF.

The chain couples TRBV7-3 to TRBJ2-1, with D perhaps TRBD2 (5 bases). V was pared by 5 bases and J by 6 bases, with 14 bases between. Germline V CDR1 and CDR2: SGHTA, FQGTGA. CDR3 size: 14 residues. CDR3 sequence: CASSAPGGGNEQFF. Written as DNA, the CDR3 is TGTGCCAGCAGCGCCCCTGGAGGTGGCAATGAGCAGTTCTTC.

This clone was counted a few times. The CDR3 region has the DNA TGTGCCATCAGTGAGGGGGACAGGGGTAATCAGCCCCAGCATTTT. Protein product: CAISEGDRGNQPQHF. The J gene is TRBJ1-5, the V gene TRBV10-3, with TRBD1 matching over 10 bases. The CDR3 length is 15 residues. Germline CDR1 ENHRY, CDR2 SYGVKD. V trimming: 2 bases; J trimming: 4 bases; junction bases outside the gene matches: 2.

This chain connects TRBV5-1 to TRBJ2-3, with 11 bases that match TRBD2. The CDR3 is 15 amino acids. V shed 2 bases, J shed 6 bases, and the junction held 5 bases outside the gene matches. The germline gives CDR1 SGHRS, CDR2 YFSETQ. CDR3 sequence: CASSFGTSGYDTQYF. The CDR3 nucleotides are TGCGCCAGCAGCTTCGGGACTAGCGGTTATGATACGCAGTATTTT.

A single count supports this clone. The genes are TRBV9 and TRBJ2-3, with TRBD1 as a possible D gene (7 bases). The CDR3 sequence is 15 residues long. The V gene's germline CDR1 is SGDLS and CDR2 YYNGEE. V dropped 0 bases and J dropped 5 bases, with 13 bases sitting between them. Here the CDR3 DNA reads TGTGCCAGCAGCGTAGGGGCAGGGGGAGGAGATACGCAGTATTTT. It encodes CASSVGAGGGDTQYF. Full variable domain (outside the CDR3, taken from reference TRBV9 and TRBJ2-3): DSGVTQTPKHLITATGQRVTLRCSPRSGDLSVYWYQQSLDQGLQFLIQYYNGEERAKGNILERFSAQQFPDLHSELNLSSLELGDSALYFCASSVGAGGGDTQYFGPGTRLTVL.

V usage is TRBV6-1 and J usage is TRBJ1-6; possibly TRBD1 for D (5 bases). Trimming took 2 bases from V and 7 from J, leaving 9 bases between them. The CDR3 has 14 residues. Germline V gene data show CDR1 as MNHNS and CDR2 as SASEGT. This chain's CDR3 is CASSEQGGNSPLHF. Written as DNA, the CDR3 is TGTGCCAGCAGTGAACAGGGAGGGAATTCACCCCTCCACTTT.

The V gene is TRBV5-5, the J gene TRBJ1-2; 7 bases are shared with TRBD1. Trimming cost V 4 bases and J 8 bases; bases outside gene matches: 11. There are 14 residues in the CDR3. Germline values: CDR1 SGHKS, CDR2 YYEKEE (reference sequence). The CDR3 here is CASSLIDRETGYTF. The CDR3 coding sequence is TGTGCCAGCAGCCTGATTGACAGGGAAACCGGCTACACCTTC. The variable domain in full, completed from reference TRBV5-5 and TRBJ1-2, reads DAGVTQSPTHLIKTRGQQVTLRCSPISGHKSVSWYQQVLGQGPQFIFQYYEKEERGRGNFPDRFSARQFPNYSSELNVNALLLGDSALYLCASSLIDRETGYTFGSGTRLTVV.